Listed below are T cell receptor beta chains from one sample, sequenced in a study of regulatory T cells in long-lasting Graves disease. From the multiplex PCR reads, TCRdb called clonotypes with MiXCR, one entry per CDR3 protein. The sample shows 400,000 to 550,000 distinct CDR3 sequences, about a sixth of them seen only once. The sample was also reused in another study, on T cells in Graves' hyperthyroidism and ophthalmopathy.

The sequencing used peripheral blood mononuclear cells (PBMCs), collected at new diagnosis, from a patient treated with antithyroid drugs. These receptors were obtained from a woman younger than 45 with Graves disease. The CDR3 runs from the conserved cysteine through the conserved F or W. A D gene is named only where the DNA matches it firmly. Size tells how often a clone was seen (once, few, many) or the class of an expanded clone, and some rows leave it out.

TRBV28	many	TRBD2	TRBJ2-7	TGTGCCAGCAGCTTAGCGGGAGCCTACGAGCAGTACTTC	CASSLAGAYEQYF
TRBV24-1	few	NA	TRBJ2-3	TGTGCCACCAGTGACGCAGCGGCTAGCACAGATACGCAGTATTTT	CATSDAAASTDTQYF
TRBV30	few	NA	TRBJ2-4	TGTGCCTGCTGGGCGAAGGGTACCAAAAACATTCAGTACTTC	CACWAKGTKNIQYF
TRBV28	NA	NA	TRBJ2-7	TGTGCCAGCAGTGCAGGGTCCGGGTACGAGCAGTACTTC	CASSAGSGYEQYF
TRBV28	many	NA	TRBJ2-5	TGTGCCAGCAGTTTGAATGGGGGAGAAGAGACCCAGTACTTC	CASSLNGGEETQYF
TRBV29-1	few	NA	TRBJ2-7	TGCAGCGTACGGACTAACAGAAGGGATTACGAGCAGTACTTC	CSVRTNRRDYEQYF
TRBV30	many	NA	TRBJ2-3	TGTGCCTGGAGTGAGGGTCGCCTAAGCACAGATACGCAGTATTTT	CAWSEGRLSTDTQYF
TRBV20-1	many	NA	TRBJ2-3	TGCAGTGCTAGGCTAGATACGCAGTATTTT	CSARLDTQYF
TRBV7-2	few	NA	TRBJ1-3	TGTGCCAGCAGCTCGACTCGCACCGGAGGAGGAAACACCATATATTTT	CASSSTRTGGGNTIYF
TRBV6-5	NA	NA	TRBJ2-1	TGTGCCAGCAGTTACTCCGCCTTCACGGGACAACATGAGCAGTTCTTC	CASSYSAFTGQHEQFF
TRBV29-1	NA	NA	TRBJ2-7	TGCAGCGTTGACAGCTCCAGCTCGGGGGAGCAGTACTTC	CSVDSSSSGEQYF
TRBV7-2	NA	NA	TRBJ2-7	TGTGCCAGCAGACCAGTGAGGCGACGAAACTACGAGCAGTACTTC	CASRPVRRRNYEQYF
TRBV6-2/TRBV6-3	many	TRBD1	TRBJ1-1	TGTGCCAGCAAAACTACAGGGGACAACACTGAAGCTTTCTTT	CASKTTGDNTEAFF
TRBV20-1	many	NA	TRBJ1-2	TGCAGTGCCCAGGCTAGGGACTATGGCTACACCTTC	CSAQARDYGYTF
TRBV29-1	NA	TRBD2	TRBJ2-4	TGCAGCGTTGAGGGACTAGCGGGAGGGATCGTCATTCAGTACTTC	CSVEGLAGGIVIQYF
TRBV7-2	few	TRBD1	TRBJ2-2	TGTGCCAGCAGGCCGTACAGGGGGCGCGGAACCGGGGAGCTGTTTTTT	CASRPYRGRGTGELFF
TRBV25-1	NA	NA	TRBJ2-7	TGTGCCAGCAGTGAATGGGAGACTGATGGCTCCTACGAGCAGTACTTC	CASSEWETDGSYEQYF
TRBV7-9	NA	TRBD2	TRBJ2-7	TGTGCCAGCAGTTTTTTAGCGGGCACAGGCTCCTACGAGCAGTACTTC	CASSFLAGTGSYEQYF
TRBV10-1	NA	NA	TRBJ2-6	TGCGCCAGCAGTGAGTCTTGGGGGGCCGGGGCCAACGTCCTGACTTTC	CASSESWGAGANVLTF
TRBV28	many	NA	TRBJ2-1	TGTGCCAGCAGTTTATTAGCGTTCAGCTCCTACAATGAGCAGTTCTTC	CASSLLAFSSYNEQFF
TRBV30	many	NA	TRBJ2-1	TGTGCCTGGAGTGACGCTCGAAATGAGCAGTTCTTC	CAWSDARNEQFF
TRBV30	many	NA	TRBJ1-2	TGTGCCTGGAATGGGGTGGTTAACTATGGCTACACCTTC	CAWNGVVNYGYTF
TRBV27	many	TRBD1	TRBJ1-6	TGTGCCAGCAGTTCAGGGGGTGGACCCCTCCACTTT	CASSSGGGPLHF
TRBV28	many	TRBD2	TRBJ2-7	TGTGCCAGCACTAGCGGGACCTACGAGCAGTACTTC	CASTSGTYEQYF
TRBV9	many	NA	TRBJ2-2	TGTGCCAGCAGCGTAGAAGGCACCGGGGAGCTGTTTTTT	CASSVEGTGELFF
TRBV28	many	NA	TRBJ2-1	TGTGCCAGCGCTGACTCCGACAATGAGCAGTTCTTC	CASADSDNEQFF
TRBV28	NA	NA	TRBJ1-3	TGTGCCAGCCCCAAGGGCCGAAACACCATATATTTT	CASPKGRNTIYF
TRBV6-1	many	TRBD1	TRBJ2-1	TGTGCCAGCAGTGAGACAGGGACACTCTACAATGAGCAGTTCTTC	CASSETGTLYNEQFF
TRBV19	NA	TRBD1	TRBJ2-5	TGTGCCAGTAGTATTACAGGGGGCGCGGAGACCCAGTACTTC	CASSITGGAETQYF